A selection of T cell receptor beta chains follows, all from one sample in a study of T cell changes during pregnancy in multiple sclerosis. Assay used: immunoSEQ multiplex PCR; TCRdb lists only in-frame clones, some missing. The sample has about 44,000 clones; 90% to 97% are singletons. Sequenced material: peripheral blood, taken in the second trimester of pregnancy. The receptors stem from a female donor with multiple sclerosis, enrolled in a pregnancy study. Each CDR3 is given with its conserved first and last residue. The D gene is left open where the match is weak. The size field is filled for only some rows; it gives once, few, many or a size class.

abundance: -
j_gene: TRBJ1-2
v_gene: TRBV30
d_gene: TRBD1
CDR3nt: TGTGCCTGGAGCATACTCAACAGGGGGCAGGGCTACACCTTC
CDR3aa: CAWSILNRGQGYTF

abundance: -
j_gene: TRBJ2-7
v_gene: TRBV28
d_gene: -
CDR3nt: TGTGCCAGCAGTTTACAAACAGGGCGCGAGCAGTACTTC
CDR3aa: CASSLQTGREQYF

abundance: -
j_gene: TRBJ1-2
v_gene: TRBV6-5
d_gene: -
CDR3nt: TGTGCCAGCAGTCGAAGACAGACGTTGGATGATGGCTACACCTTC
CDR3aa: CASSRRQTLDDGYTF

abundance: -
j_gene: TRBJ1-4
v_gene: TRBV28
d_gene: -
CDR3nt: TGTGCCAGCAGTCCCGCCCGACGGGTGGCTAATGAAAAACTGTTTTTT
CDR3aa: CASSPARRVANEKLFF

abundance: once
j_gene: TRBJ2-7
v_gene: TRBV29-1
d_gene: TRBD1
CDR3nt: TGCAGCGTTGAATCGACAGGGATTCCATACGAGCAGTACTTC
CDR3aa: CSVESTGIPYEQYF

abundance: -
j_gene: TRBJ1-5
v_gene: TRBV7-9
d_gene: -
CDR3nt: TGTGCCAGCAGCCCGACAGGTTTGCCGCCCCAGCATTTT
CDR3aa: CASSPTGLPPQHF

abundance: -
j_gene: TRBJ2-3
v_gene: TRBV5-4
d_gene: TRBD2
CDR3nt: TGTGCCAGCAGCTTGCGGCGGCTAGCGGGAGGAGCTAGCACAGATACGCAGTATTTT
CDR3aa: CASSLRRLAGGASTDTQYF

abundance: once
j_gene: TRBJ1-3
v_gene: TRBV18
d_gene: TRBD1
CDR3nt: TGTGCCAGCTCATGGACAGGCTCTGGAAACACCATATATTTT
CDR3aa: CASSWTGSGNTIYF

abundance: once
j_gene: TRBJ2-2
v_gene: TRBV5-6
d_gene: TRBD2
CDR3nt: TGTGCCAGCAGCGGGGGGGGGTTTCACGGGGAGCTGTTTTTT
CDR3aa: CASSGGGFHGELFF

abundance: -
j_gene: TRBJ2-4
v_gene: TRBV5-4
d_gene: TRBD1
CDR3nt: TGTGCCAGCAGTCCCGGGACAGTCGAGAAAAACATTCAGTACTTC
CDR3aa: CASSPGTVEKNIQYF

abundance: few
j_gene: TRBJ1-4
v_gene: TRBV6-5
d_gene: -
CDR3nt: TGTGCCAGCAGTTCGTCCGCTAGTGAAAAACTGTTTTTT
CDR3aa: CASSSSASEKLFF

abundance: -
j_gene: TRBJ2-1
v_gene: TRBV18
d_gene: -
CDR3nt: TGTGCCAGCTCACCACCCGTGAAGCGGTACAATGAGCAGTTCTTC
CDR3aa: CASSPPVKRYNEQFF

abundance: -
j_gene: TRBJ1-6
v_gene: TRBV11-1
d_gene: -
CDR3nt: TGTGCCAGCAGCTTAGCGTGGGGAGGTGATTCACCCCTCCACTTT
CDR3aa: CASSLAWGGDSPLHF

abundance: -
j_gene: TRBJ1-2
v_gene: TRBV19
d_gene: TRBD1
CDR3nt: TGTGCCAGTAGTATCCTCGGGACAGGGGGGAGCTATGGCTACACCTTC
CDR3aa: CASSILGTGGSYGYTF

abundance: -
j_gene: TRBJ1-1
v_gene: TRBV6-5
d_gene: -
CDR3nt: TGTGCCAGCAGACCCTTGAGGAACACTGAAGCTTTCTTT
CDR3aa: CASRPLRNTEAFF

abundance: -
j_gene: TRBJ2-3
v_gene: TRBV5-4
d_gene: -
CDR3nt: TGTGCCAGCAGCTTGAGGGGTACCATCACAGATACGCAGTATTTT
CDR3aa: CASSLRGTITDTQYF

abundance: -
j_gene: TRBJ2-5
v_gene: TRBV7-7
d_gene: TRBD1
CDR3nt: TGTGCCAGCAGCTTCGACAGGGGGCCTCAAGAGACCCAGTACTTC
CDR3aa: CASSFDRGPQETQYF

abundance: -
j_gene: TRBJ2-3
v_gene: TRBV19
d_gene: TRBD1
CDR3nt: TGTGCCAGTAGCCTAGGGACAGGGGGTCGTCGGGATACGCAGTATTTT
CDR3aa: CASSLGTGGRRDTQYF

abundance: -
j_gene: TRBJ2-7
v_gene: TRBV5-1
d_gene: TRBD1
CDR3nt: TGCGCCAGCAGCTCCCCGACAGGGGCCTACGAGCAGTACTTC
CDR3aa: CASSSPTGAYEQYF

abundance: -
j_gene: TRBJ1-1
v_gene: TRBV10-2
d_gene: -
CDR3nt: TGCGCCAGCAGGGAGACAGCTAACACTGAAGCTTTCTTT
CDR3aa: CASRETANTEAFF

abundance: -
j_gene: TRBJ1-5
v_gene: TRBV7-2
d_gene: -
CDR3nt: TGTGCCAGCAGCAGCCGGGGGGGCAATCAGCCCCAGCATTTT
CDR3aa: CASSSRGGNQPQHF

abundance: -
j_gene: TRBJ1-2
v_gene: TRBV6-6
d_gene: -
CDR3nt: TGTGCCAGCAGACTGATTAAGGACGGGGATGGCTACACCTTC
CDR3aa: CASRLIKDGDGYTF

abundance: -
j_gene: TRBJ1-2
v_gene: TRBV7-3
d_gene: -
CDR3nt: TGTGCCAGCAGCTTGTCGGGAAGCGGTGGCTACACCTTC
CDR3aa: CASSLSGSGGYTF